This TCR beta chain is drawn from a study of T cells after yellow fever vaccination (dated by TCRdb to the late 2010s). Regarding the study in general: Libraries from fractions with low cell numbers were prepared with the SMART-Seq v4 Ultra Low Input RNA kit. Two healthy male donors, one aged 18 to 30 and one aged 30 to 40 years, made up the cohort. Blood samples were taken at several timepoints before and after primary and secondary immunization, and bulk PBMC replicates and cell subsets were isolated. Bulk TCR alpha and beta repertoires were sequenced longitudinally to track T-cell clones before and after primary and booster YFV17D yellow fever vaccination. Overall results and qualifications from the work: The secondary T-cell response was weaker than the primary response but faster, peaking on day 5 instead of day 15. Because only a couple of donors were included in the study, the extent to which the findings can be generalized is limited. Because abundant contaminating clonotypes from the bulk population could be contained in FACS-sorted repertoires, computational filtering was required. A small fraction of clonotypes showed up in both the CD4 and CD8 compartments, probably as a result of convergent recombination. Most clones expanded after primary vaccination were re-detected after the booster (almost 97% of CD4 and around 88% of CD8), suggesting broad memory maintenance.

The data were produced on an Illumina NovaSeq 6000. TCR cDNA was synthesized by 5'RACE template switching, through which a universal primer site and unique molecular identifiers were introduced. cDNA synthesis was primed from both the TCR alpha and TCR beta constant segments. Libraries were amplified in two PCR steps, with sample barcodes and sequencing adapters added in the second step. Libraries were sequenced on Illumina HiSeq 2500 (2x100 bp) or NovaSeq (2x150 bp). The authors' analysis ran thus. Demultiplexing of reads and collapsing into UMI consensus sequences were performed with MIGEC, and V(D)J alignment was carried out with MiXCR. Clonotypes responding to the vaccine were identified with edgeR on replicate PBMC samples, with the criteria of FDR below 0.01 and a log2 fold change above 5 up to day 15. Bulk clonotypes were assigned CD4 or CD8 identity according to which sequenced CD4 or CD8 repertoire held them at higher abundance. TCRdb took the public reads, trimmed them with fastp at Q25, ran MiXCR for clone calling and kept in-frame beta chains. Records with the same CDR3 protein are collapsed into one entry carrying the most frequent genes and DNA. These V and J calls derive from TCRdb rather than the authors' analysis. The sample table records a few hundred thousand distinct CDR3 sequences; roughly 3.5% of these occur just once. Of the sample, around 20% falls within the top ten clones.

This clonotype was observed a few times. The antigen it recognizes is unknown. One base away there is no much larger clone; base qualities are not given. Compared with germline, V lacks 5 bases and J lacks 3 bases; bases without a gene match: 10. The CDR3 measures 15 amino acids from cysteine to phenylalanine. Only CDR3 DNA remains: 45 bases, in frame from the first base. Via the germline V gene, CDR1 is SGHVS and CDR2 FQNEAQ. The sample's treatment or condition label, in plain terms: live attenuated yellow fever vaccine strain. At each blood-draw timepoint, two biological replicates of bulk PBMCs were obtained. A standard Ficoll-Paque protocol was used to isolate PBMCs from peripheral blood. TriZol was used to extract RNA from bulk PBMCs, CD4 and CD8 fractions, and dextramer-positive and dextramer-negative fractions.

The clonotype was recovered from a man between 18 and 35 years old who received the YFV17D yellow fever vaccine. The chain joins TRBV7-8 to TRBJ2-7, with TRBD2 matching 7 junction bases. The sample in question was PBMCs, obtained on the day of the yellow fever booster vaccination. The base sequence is TGTGCCAGCAGCGGCGGGGCTAGCGGAGTCTACGAGCAGTACTTC. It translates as CASSGGASGVYEQYF.